The present T cell receptor beta chain was sequenced within a study of blood T cell repertoires in COVID-19. Study at large: The analysed material was cDNA or gDNA that came from T cells, B-cell-depleted T cells, or PBMCs.

Per the original data handling: Amplification from reference gene primers served as the basis for estimated nucleated cell counts. The data were produced by immunoSEQ multiplex PCR, yet TCRdb's version contains in-frame clones alone and is incomplete. That table furnishes V, J and clone size, whereas the DNA furnished D and trimming. The sample records about 190,000 clones, more than 75% being singletons. The receptor's source is a woman older than 75 with acute or convalescent COVID-19. Sequencing was performed on peripheral blood.

CDR3 sequence: CASSLEAPGQGYGYTF. For the CDR3, the DNA is TGTGCCAGCAGCTTAGAAGCTCCGGGACAGGGGTATGGCTACACCTTC. The chain carries TRBV7-2 and TRBJ1-2; 10 positions agree with TRBD1. Germline loops: CDR1 SGHTA, CDR2 FQGNSA. Trimming cost V 1 base and J 5 bases; bases outside gene matches: 7. The CDR3 loop spans 16 amino acids.